Listed below are T cell receptor beta chains from one sample, sequenced in a study of siplizumab effects on memory and regulatory T cells. Produced via immunoSEQ multiplex PCR; TCRdb's table is partial and in-frame only. The sample records approximately 110,000 clones, around 90% being singletons. The material sequenced was Tregs sorted from blood. These receptors all come from a human donor in good health. The CDR3 runs from the conserved cysteine through the conserved F or W. D genes are given only for firm matches. For some rows the clone size is stated as once, few or many, or as a class when expanded; others skip it.

TRBJ1-4 . TRBV11-2 . CASSLDPSIKLFF TGTGCCAGCAGCTTGGACCCGTCGATAAAACTGTTTTTT
TRBJ2-1 . TRBV14 TRBD2 CASSPRGGEQFF TGTGCCAGCAGCCCGCGGGGGGGCGAGCAGTTCTTC
TRBJ2-3 . TRBV6-5 TRBD2 CASSSLGLDRTQYF TGTGCCAGCAGTTCCCTCGGACTAGATCGTACGCAGTATTTT
TRBJ1-2 . TRBV5-1 TRBD1 CASSSNRGQDGYTF TGCGCCAGCAGCTCTAACAGGGGGCAGGATGGCTACACCTTC
TRBJ2-2 once TRBV21-1 . CASSKVRLAGGTGELFF TGTGCCAGCAGCAAAGTGAGGCTAGCGGGAGGGACCGGGGAGCTGTTTTTT
TRBJ1-3 . TRBV30 . CAWSVHGGSGNTIYF TGTGCCTGGAGTGTACACGGGGGCTCTGGAAACACCATATATTTT
TRBJ2-7 . TRBV4-1 TRBD2 CASSQFPDAISGASYEQYF TGCGCCAGCAGCCAGTTCCCGGACGCTATTAGCGGGGCGAGCTACGAGCAGTACTTC
TRBJ2-7 . TRBV7-2 TRBD1 CASSLTTGAYEQYF TGTGCCAGCAGCTTAACGACAGGGGCCTACGAGCAGTACTTC
TRBJ1-2 once TRBV6-5 . CASSYVEGVSAFGYTF TGTGCCAGCAGTTACGTCGAGGGGGTTAGTGCCTTTGGCTACACCTTC
TRBJ1-1 . TRBV27 . CASSLSAQGRNTEAFF TGTGCCAGCAGTTTATCGGCTCAGGGGAGGAACACTGAAGCTTTCTTT
TRBJ2-2 . TRBV10-3 . CAISDPNRVGNTGELFF TGTGCCATCAGTGACCCCAACAGGGTTGGTAACACCGGGGAGCTGTTTTTT
TRBJ1-3 . TRBV5-1 . CASSLGASGNTIYF TGCGCCAGCAGCTTGGGGGCATCTGGAAACACCATATATTTT
TRBJ1-1 . TRBV7-9 . CASSLGQAMMNTEAFF TGTGCCAGCAGCTTAGGGCAGGCAATGATGAACACTGAAGCTTTCTTT
TRBJ1-4 once TRBV30 . CAWSVQGINEKLFF TGTGCCTGGAGTGTTCAGGGGATTAATGAAAAACTGTTTTTT
TRBJ2-5 once TRBV2 . CARLQQAAVYF TGTGCCAGACTCCAACAGGCGGCGGTATACTTC
TRBJ2-3 once TRBV5-1 . CASSLVGGSFSDTQYF TGCGCCAGCAGCTTGGTAGGGGGATCATTTTCAGATACGCAGTATTTT
TRBJ2-1 . TRBV15 TRBD2 CATSRVLAGDEQFF TGTGCCACCAGCAGAGTGCTAGCGGGAGATGAGCAGTTCTTC
TRBJ2-3 . TRBV25-1 . CASSERVGLSTDTQYF TGTGCCAGCAGTGAAAGGGTGGGCCTTAGCACAGATACGCAGTATTTT
TRBJ1-1 . TRBV9 . CASSEPPGRSMNTEAFF TGTGCCAGCAGCGAGCCTCCGGGACGGAGCATGAACACTGAAGCTTTCTTT
TRBJ2-7 . TRBV6-5 TRBD1 CASSQNRDRGSKQYF TGTGCCAGCAGCCAAAACCGGGACAGGGGATCGAAGCAGTACTTC
TRBJ2-7 . TRBV2 . CASSGARGPLQSEQYF TGTGCCAGCAGTGGGGCCCGGGGGCCACTTCAGTCCGAGCAGTACTTC
TRBJ1-2 . TRBV6-1 . CASSDYGYTF TGTGCCAGCAGTGACTATGGCTACACCTTC
TRBJ1-1 once TRBV19 TRBD1 CASNTDRGKTEAFF TGTGCCAGTAACACGGACAGGGGTAAGACTGAAGCTTTCTTT
TRBJ2-3 . TRBV6-5 . CASSPGTSTDTQYF TGTGCCAGCAGTCCCGGGACAAGCACAGATACGCAGTATTTT
TRBJ1-6 . TRBV7-8 . CASSARGDNSPLHF TGTGCCAGCAGCGCGAGAGGGGATAATTCACCCCTCCACTTT
TRBJ2-5 . TRBV6-5 . CASRRRARLWETQYF TGTGCCAGCAGGAGACGGGCTCGTCTATGGGAGACCCAGTACTTC
TRBJ2-7 . TRBV7-8 TRBD2 CASSLRPLAGLGEQYF TGTGCCAGCAGCTTAAGACCCCTAGCGGGGTTGGGCGAGCAGTACTTC
TRBJ2-5 . TRBV5-1 . CASRSLAQETQYF TGCGCCAGCAGATCTTTGGCCCAAGAGACCCAGTACTTC
TRBJ2-3 . TRBV9 . CASSVRQSTDTQYF TGTGCCAGCAGCGTGAGACAGAGCACAGATACGCAGTATTTT
TRBJ1-5 once TRBV6-6 TRBD1 CASSPGQAANHQPQHF TGTGCCAGCAGTCCGGGACAGGCGGCGAACCATCAGCCCCAGCATTTT
TRBJ2-7 . TRBV23-1 TRBD2 CASSQSTSPRGDYEQYF TGCGCCAGCAGTCAATCAACGAGCCCTCGGGGGGACTACGAGCAGTACTTC
TRBJ2-3 . TRBV5-1 . CASRLGQGTDTQYF TGCGCCAGCAGACTCGGACAAGGCACAGATACGCAGTATTTT
TRBJ1-5 . TRBV5-8 . CASSLGGTLYQPQHF TGTGCCAGCAGCTTGGGCGGGACATTGTATCAGCCCCAGCATTTT
TRBJ1-6 . TRBV6-1 . CASSEASVRNSPLHF TGTGCCAGCAGTGAAGCCTCCGTTCGGAATTCACCCCTCCACTTT
TRBJ2-7 . TRBV6-1 TRBD2 CASSRAGEIYEQYF TGTGCCAGCAGTCGAGCGGGGGAAATCTACGAGCAGTACTTC
TRBJ2-3 . TRBV2 TRBD1 CASSTGAPELTQYF TGTGCCAGCAGTACAGGGGCCCCGGAGCTAACGCAGTATTTT
TRBJ1-2 once TRBV6-4 . CASSGSQGRDGYTF TGTGCCAGCAGTGGATCACAGGGAAGGGATGGCTACACCTTC
TRBJ2-1 once TRBV7-7 TRBD1 CASSPGGNEQFF TGTGCTAGCAGCCCAGGGGGCAATGAGCAGTTCTTC
TRBJ2-2 once TRBV9 . CASSVAGPHTGELFF TGTGCCAGCAGCGTAGCTGGGCCCCACACCGGGGAGCTGTTTTTT
TRBJ1-1 . TRBV11-2 TRBD1 CASSLVSGGITEAFF TGTGCCAGCAGCTTAGTCTCAGGGGGCATCACTGAAGCTTTCTTT
TRBJ2-6 . TRBV10-3 . CAARGVADSGANVLTF TGTGCCGCGAGAGGGGTGGCCGACTCTGGGGCCAACGTCCTGACTTTC
TRBJ1-2 . TRBV15 . CATSRDSGGARYGYTF TGTGCCACCAGCAGAGATTCGGGGGGCGCTCGATATGGCTACACCTTC
TRBJ1-2 once TRBV18 . CASSPGQPYGYTF TGTGCCAGCTCACCAGGACAACCCTATGGCTACACCTTC
TRBJ1-4 once TRBV6-1 . CASSERAREKLFF TGTGCCAGCAGTGAAAGGGCGAGGGAAAAACTGTTTTTT
TRBJ1-1 . TRBV6-5 . CASSTGKVTEAFF TGTGCCAGCAGCACCGGAAAAGTCACTGAAGCTTTCTTT
TRBJ2-1 . TRBV5-6 TRBD1 CASSWALTGWEQFF TGTGCCAGCAGCTGGGCTCTGACAGGGTGGGAGCAGTTCTTC
TRBJ1-1 once TRBV18 . CASSPVQNTEAFF TGTGCCAGCTCACCCGTTCAGAACACTGAAGCTTTCTTT
TRBJ2-3 . TRBV7-6 TRBD2 CASSSSGGSTDTQYF TGTGCCAGCAGTTCGAGCGGGGGGAGCACAGATACGCAGTATTTT